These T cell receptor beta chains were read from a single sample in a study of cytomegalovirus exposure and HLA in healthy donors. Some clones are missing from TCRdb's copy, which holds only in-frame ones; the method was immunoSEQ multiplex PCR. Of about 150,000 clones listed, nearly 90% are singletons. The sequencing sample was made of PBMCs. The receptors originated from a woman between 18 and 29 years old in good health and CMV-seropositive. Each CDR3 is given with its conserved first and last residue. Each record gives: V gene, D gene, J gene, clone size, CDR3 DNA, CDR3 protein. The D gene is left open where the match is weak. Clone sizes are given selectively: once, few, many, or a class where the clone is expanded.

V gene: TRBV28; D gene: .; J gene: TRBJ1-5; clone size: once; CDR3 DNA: TGTGCCAGCAGTTTCGGGGGAAGCAATCAGCCCCAGCATTTT; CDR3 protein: CASSFGGSNQPQHF
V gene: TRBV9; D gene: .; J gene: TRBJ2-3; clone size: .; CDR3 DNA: TGTGCCAGCAGCAGGCGGGAAGATACGCAGTATTTT; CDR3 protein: CASSRREDTQYF
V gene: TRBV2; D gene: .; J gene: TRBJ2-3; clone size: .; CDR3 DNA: TGTGCCAGCAGTGAATGGGGCGGCGCAGATACGCAGTATTTT; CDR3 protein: CASSEWGGADTQYF
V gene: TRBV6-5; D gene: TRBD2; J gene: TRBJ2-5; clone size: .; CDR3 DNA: TGTGCCAGCAGCCTTAGCGGGGCGGAGACCCAGTACTTC; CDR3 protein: CASSLSGAETQYF
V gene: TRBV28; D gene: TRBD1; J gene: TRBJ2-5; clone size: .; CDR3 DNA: TGTGCCAGCAGTTTCGGGACAGGGGCTCAAGAGACCCAGTACTTC; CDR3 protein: CASSFGTGAQETQYF
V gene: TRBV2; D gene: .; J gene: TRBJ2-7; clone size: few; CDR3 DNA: TGTGCCAGGGGGCGCGGGGTTACCTACGAGCAGTACTTC; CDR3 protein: CARGRGVTYEQYF
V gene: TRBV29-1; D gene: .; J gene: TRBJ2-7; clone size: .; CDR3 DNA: TGCAGCGCCGAACCCCACGGCTCCTACGAGCAGTACTTC; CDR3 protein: CSAEPHGSYEQYF
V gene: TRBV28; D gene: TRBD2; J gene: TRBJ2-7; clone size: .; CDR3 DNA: TGTGCCAGCAGTTTGGTGGGAGGGTTTGGGCAGTACTTC; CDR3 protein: CASSLVGGFGQYF
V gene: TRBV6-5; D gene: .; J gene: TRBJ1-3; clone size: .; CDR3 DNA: TGTGCCAGCAGGAGCTCTTCTGGAAACACCATATATTTT; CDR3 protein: CASRSSSGNTIYF
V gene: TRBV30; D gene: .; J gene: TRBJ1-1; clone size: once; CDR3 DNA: TGTGCCTGGAGTCCTAGACAGCTATCAACCCGGGGGGCTTTCTTT; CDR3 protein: CAWSPRQLSTRGAFF
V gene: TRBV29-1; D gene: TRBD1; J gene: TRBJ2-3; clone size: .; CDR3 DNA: TGCAGCGTTGAATTGGGGGTTATAATGGGGACAGCAGATACGCAGTATTTT; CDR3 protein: CSVELGVIMGTADTQYF
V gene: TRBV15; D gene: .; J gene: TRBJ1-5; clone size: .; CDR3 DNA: TGTGCCACCAGCTCGGGTAGCAATCAGCCCCAGCATTTT; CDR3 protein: CATSSGSNQPQHF
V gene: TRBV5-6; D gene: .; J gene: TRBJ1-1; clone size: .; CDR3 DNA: TGTGCCAGCAGGGCCGGCCCGGGGAGCACTGAAGCTTTCTTT; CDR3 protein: CASRAGPGSTEAFF
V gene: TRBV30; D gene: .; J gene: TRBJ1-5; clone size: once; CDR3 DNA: TGTGCCTGGAGACCCAAAGCGGCGGGGAGCAATCAGCCCCAGCATTTT; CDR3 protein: CAWRPKAAGSNQPQHF
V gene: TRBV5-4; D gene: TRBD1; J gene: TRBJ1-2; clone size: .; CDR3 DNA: TGTGCCAGCAGCTTACCGGGACAGGGGGTTAATGGCTACACCTTC; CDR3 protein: CASSLPGQGVNGYTF
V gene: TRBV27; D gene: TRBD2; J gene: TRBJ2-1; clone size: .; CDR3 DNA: TGTGCCAGCAGTTCTAGCGGAGGCCGGGTTGGGGAGCAGTTCTTC; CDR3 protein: CASSSSGGRVGEQFF
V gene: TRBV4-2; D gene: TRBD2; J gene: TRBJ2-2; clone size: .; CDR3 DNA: TGTGCCAGCAGCCACAGCGGGGGGGCTATTAGTACCGGGGAGCTGTTTTTT; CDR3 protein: CASSHSGGAISTGELFF
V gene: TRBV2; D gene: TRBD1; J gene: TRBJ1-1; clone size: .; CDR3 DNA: TGTGCCAGCAGTGAATGGCAGGGGGGCACTGAAGCTTTCTTT; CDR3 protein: CASSEWQGGTEAFF
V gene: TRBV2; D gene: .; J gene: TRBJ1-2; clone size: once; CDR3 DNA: TGTGCCAGCAGTGTCGTGGCGGGATTAGGCTATGGCTACACCTTC; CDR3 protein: CASSVVAGLGYGYTF
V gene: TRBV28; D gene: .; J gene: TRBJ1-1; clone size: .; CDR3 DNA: TGTGCCAGCAGTTTATCAGGGGCCGTTGAAGCTTTCTTT; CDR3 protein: CASSLSGAVEAFF
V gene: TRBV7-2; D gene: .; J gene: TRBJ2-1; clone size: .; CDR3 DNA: TGTGCCAGCAGCCCCCTTACATCCAGTTCCTACAATGAGCAGTTCTTC; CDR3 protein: CASSPLTSSSYNEQFF
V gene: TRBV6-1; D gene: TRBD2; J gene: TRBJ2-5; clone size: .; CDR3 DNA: TGTGCCAGCAGCCTGGGACTGGGGGAGGGGACCCAGTACTTC; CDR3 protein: CASSLGLGEGTQYF
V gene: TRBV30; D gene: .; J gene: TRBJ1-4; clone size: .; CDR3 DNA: TGTGCCTGGAGTGATTGGGCTGACAAACTGTTTTTT; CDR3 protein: CAWSDWADKLFF
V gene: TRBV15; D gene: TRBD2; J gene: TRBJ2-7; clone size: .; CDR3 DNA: TGTGCCACCAGCCACGACGGGGGGGCCGTGTACGAGCAGTACTTC; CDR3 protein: CATSHDGGAVYEQYF
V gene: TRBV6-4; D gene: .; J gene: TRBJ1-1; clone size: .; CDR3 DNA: TGTGCCAGCAGACAAGACAGTCTGAACACTGAAGCTTTCTTT; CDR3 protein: CASRQDSLNTEAFF
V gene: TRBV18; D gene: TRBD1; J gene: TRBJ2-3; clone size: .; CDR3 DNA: TGTGCCAGCTCACGGACAGGGGAGGAAGGAACAGATACGCAGTATTTT; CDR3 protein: CASSRTGEEGTDTQYF
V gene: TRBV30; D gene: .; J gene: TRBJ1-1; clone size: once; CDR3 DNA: TGTGCCTGGAGTTACGGCGGATTGGGTGAAGCTTTCTTT; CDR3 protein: CAWSYGGLGEAFF
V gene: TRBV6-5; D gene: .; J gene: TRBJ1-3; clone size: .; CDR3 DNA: TGTGCCAGCAGTTCGGCGGGGGACTGGGGAAACACCATATATTTT; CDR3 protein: CASSSAGDWGNTIYF
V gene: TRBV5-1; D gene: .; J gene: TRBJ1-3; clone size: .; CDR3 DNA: TGCGCCAGCAGCTCTCAGGGGACGCCCGACACCATATATTTT; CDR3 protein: CASSSQGTPDTIYF
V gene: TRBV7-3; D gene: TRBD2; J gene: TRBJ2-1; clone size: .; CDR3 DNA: TGTGCCAGCAGCCCAGAACTAGCGGGGGGGCCGTATGAGCAGTTCTTC; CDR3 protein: CASSPELAGGPYEQFF
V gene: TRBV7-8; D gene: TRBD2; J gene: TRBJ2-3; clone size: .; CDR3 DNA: TGTGCCAGCAGCCTAGAGAGCGGGGGAACGCAGTATTTT; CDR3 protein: CASSLESGGTQYF
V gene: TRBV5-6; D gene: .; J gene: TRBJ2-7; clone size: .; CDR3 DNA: TGTGCCAGCAGCCACGAACTAAAATACGAGCAGTACTTC; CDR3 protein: CASSHELKYEQYF
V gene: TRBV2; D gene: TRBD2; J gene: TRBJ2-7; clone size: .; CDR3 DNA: TGTGCCAGCAGTGCCGGGACTAGCCCCCACGAGCAGTACTTC; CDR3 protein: CASSAGTSPHEQYF
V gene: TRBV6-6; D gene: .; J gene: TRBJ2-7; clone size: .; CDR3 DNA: TGTGCCAGCATCGGGGAGGATTACGAGCAGTACTTC; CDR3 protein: CASIGEDYEQYF
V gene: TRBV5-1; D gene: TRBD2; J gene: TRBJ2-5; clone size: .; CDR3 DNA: TGCGCCAGCAGTTCCTCGGGGGGGAGGGAAGAGACCCAGTACTTC; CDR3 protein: CASSSSGGREETQYF
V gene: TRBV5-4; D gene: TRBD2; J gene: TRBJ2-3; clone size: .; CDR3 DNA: TGTGCCAGCAGCGTAGATGGGGGGGGTAGAAGCACAGATACGCAGTATTTT; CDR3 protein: CASSVDGGGRSTDTQYF
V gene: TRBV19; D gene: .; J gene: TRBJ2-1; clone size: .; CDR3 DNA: TGTGCCAGTAGTACTCGACAGGAGGCCTACAATGAGCAGTTCTTC; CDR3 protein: CASSTRQEAYNEQFF
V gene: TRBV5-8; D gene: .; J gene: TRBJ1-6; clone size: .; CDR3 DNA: TGTGCCAGCAGCGAGAATTCACCCCTCCACTTT; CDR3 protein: CASSENSPLHF
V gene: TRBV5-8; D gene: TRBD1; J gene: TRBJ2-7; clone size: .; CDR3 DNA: TGTGCCAGCAGCAGGACAGGGATTAGGGGTCCCTACGAGCAGTACTTC; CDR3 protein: CASSRTGIRGPYEQYF